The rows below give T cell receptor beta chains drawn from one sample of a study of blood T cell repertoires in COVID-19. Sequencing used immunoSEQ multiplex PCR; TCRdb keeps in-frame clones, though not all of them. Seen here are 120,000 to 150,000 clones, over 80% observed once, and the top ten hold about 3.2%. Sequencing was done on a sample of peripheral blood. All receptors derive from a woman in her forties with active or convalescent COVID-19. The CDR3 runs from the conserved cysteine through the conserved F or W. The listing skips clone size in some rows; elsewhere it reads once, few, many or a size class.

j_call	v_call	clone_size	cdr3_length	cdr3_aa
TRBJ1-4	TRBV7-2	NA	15	CASSPMAGGNEKLFF
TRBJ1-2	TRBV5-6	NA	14	CASSPRQGTYGYTF
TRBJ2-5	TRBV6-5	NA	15	CASRGQEGSQETQYF
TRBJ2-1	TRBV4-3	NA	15	CASSQDRTEYNEQFF
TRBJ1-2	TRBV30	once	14	CAWRARDRYYGYTF
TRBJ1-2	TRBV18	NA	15	CASSLGTVKTYGYTF
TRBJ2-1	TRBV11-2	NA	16	CASSLMGTGGRNEQFF
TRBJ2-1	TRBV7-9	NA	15	CASSLRTARDNEQFF
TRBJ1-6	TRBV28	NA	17	CASSSLDPGLGIKALHF
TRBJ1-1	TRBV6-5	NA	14	CASWGPAGNTEAFF
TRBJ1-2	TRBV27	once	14	CASSLWEGTGGYTF
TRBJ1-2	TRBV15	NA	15	CATSLDRVVSYGYTF
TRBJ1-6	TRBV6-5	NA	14	CASNWDNYNSPLHF
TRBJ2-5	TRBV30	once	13	CAWSPDRAETQYF
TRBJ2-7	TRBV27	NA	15	CASSLSGGRVYEQYF
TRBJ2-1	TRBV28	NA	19	CASSSPRDFVTPTYNEQFF
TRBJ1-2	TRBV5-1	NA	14	CASSLAQVGYGYTF
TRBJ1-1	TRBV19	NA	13	CASALQLFTEAFF
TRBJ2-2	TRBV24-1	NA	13	CATSELMAGELFF
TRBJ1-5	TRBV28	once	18	CASLSRDRAILSNQPQHF
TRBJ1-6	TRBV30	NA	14	CAWMADTYNSPLHF
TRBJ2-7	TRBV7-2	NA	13	CASNTLRGHEQYF
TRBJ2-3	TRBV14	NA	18	CASSARLGAVGPTDTQYF
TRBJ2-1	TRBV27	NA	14	CASSLAPGGPEQFF
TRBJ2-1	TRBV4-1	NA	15	CASSQVTSGGNEQFF
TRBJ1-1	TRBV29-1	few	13	CSVTGQGGTEAFF
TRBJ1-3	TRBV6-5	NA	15	CASCPTAFSGNTIYF
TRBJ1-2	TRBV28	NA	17	CASSQGQGATARYGYTF
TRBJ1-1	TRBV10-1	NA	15	CASSERRALNTEAFF
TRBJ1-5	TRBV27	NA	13	CASSLSGNQPQHF